Listed here are 6 T cell receptor beta chains from one sample, sequenced in a study of blood T cell repertoires in COVID-19. Some clones are missing from TCRdb's copy, which holds only in-frame ones; the method was immunoSEQ multiplex PCR. The sample holds some 180,000 clones, roughly 73% seen once. Sequenced: peripheral blood. These TCRs come from a woman of 80 years or more with active or convalescent COVID-19.

The rearrangement links TRBV7-9 to TRBJ1-1, with D possibly TRBD1 on 5 matching bases. Trimming left V 2 bases short and J 0 bases short, with 10 bases between. The CDR3 contains 15 residues. Germline CDR1 and CDR2: SEHNR and FQNEAQ (reference sequence). The CDR3 nucleotides read TGTGCCAGCAGCTTACTAGGGGTGATGAACACTGAAGCTTTCTTT. Translation: CASSLLGVMNTEAFF.

This clone has only a few counts. This sequence joins TRBV7-9 and TRBJ1-4; no clear D gene. The CDR3 covers 16 residues. Germline CDR1 is SEHNR and CDR2 is FQNEAQ (reference sequence). Trimming removed 1 base at V and 1 base at J, with 10 bases between. As DNA, the CDR3 is TGTGCCAGCAGCTTAGGACGACGGGGAACTAATGAAAAACTGTTTTTT. Its translation is CASSLGRRGTNEKLFF.

This clone appeared once. The rearrangement joins TRBV6-6 to TRBJ2-7; weak D call: TRBD2 (5 bases). The CDR3 has 16 residues. Trimming stripped 0 bases from V and 2 bases from J, with 14 bases between. Germline-derived CDR1 and CDR2 are MNHNY and SVGAGI (reference sequence). DNA of the CDR3: TGTGCCAGCAGTTACTCGATGGCGGAGGCAGCCTACGAGCAGTACTTC. Its translation is CASSYSMAEAAYEQYF.

This chain links TRBV7-9 with TRBJ2-1; D perhaps matches TRBD2 (7 bases). The V gene's germline CDR1 is SEHNR and CDR2 FQNEAQ (reference sequence). CDR3 length equals 15 residues. V was clipped by 3 bases and J by 4 bases, with 13 bases between them. CDR3 sequence: CASSFMAGAYNEQFF. DNA for the CDR3: TGTGCCAGCAGCTTTATGGCGGGGGCGTACAATGAGCAGTTCTTC. The whole variable domain, remainder taken from reference TRBV7-9 and TRBJ2-1, is DTGVSQNPRHKITKRGQNVTFRCDPISEHNRLYWYRQTLGQGPEFLTYFQNEAQLEKSRLLSDRFSAERPKGSFSTLEIQRTEQGDSAMYLCASSFMAGAYNEQFFGPGTRLTVL.

The chain carries TRBV5-1 and TRBJ2-6; TRBD1 aligns across 7 bases. The J segment lost 1 base and the V segment lost 6 bases, leaving 10 bases of the junction unmatched. CDR1 SGHRS and CDR2 YFSETQ come from the germline V gene. The CDR3 is made up of 17 amino acids. The CDR3 protein is CASNTQGVESGANVLTF. The DNA for the CDR3 is TGCGCCAGCAACACGCAGGGGGTCGAATCTGGGGCCAACGTCCTGACTTTC.

In this sample, this clone turned up a few times. CDR3 residues: CASSAGPGQGASGANVLTF. In DNA form, the CDR3 reads TGTGCCAGCAGCGCAGGACCGGGACAGGGGGCAAGTGGGGCCAACGTCCTGACTTTC. The gene calls are TRBV9 and TRBJ2-6; 12 bases align to TRBD1. V trimming: 3 bases; J trimming: 3 bases; junction bases outside the gene matches: 10. Germline CDR1 SGDLS, CDR2 YYNGEE. This CDR3 spans 19 amino acids. Full variable domain (missing parts from reference TRBV9 and TRBJ2-6): DSGVTQTPKHLITATGQRVTLRCSPRSGDLSVYWYQQSLDQGLQFLIQYYNGEERAKGNILERFSAQQFPDLHSELNLSSLELGDSALYFCASSAGPGQGASGANVLTFGAGSRLTVL.